The T cell receptor beta chain described here comes from a study of blood T cell repertoires in COVID-19. Across the whole study: Samples of COVID-19 (acute and convalescent) were obtained from the United States, Italy and Spain.

Sequencing was performed with immunoSEQ multiplex PCR; in TCRdb, only in-frame clones are kept and a portion is missing. Of 150,000 to 200,000 clones detected, about 88% appear once; the ten largest clones hold 25% to 30%. This clone was picked up one time. This CDR3 is 15 amino acids long. CDR1 MGHDK and CDR2 SYGVNS come from the germline V gene. V shed 2 bases and J 2 bases; nucleotides not matched to a gene: 4. The sample was peripheral blood. This receptor was obtained from a man aged 55 to 69 with acute or convalescent COVID-19. V usage is TRBV25-1 and J usage is TRBJ1-2; 8 nucleotides align to TRBD1. The CDR3 sequence: CASSETGGGNYGYTF. In nucleotides, the CDR3 is TGTGCCAGCAGTGAAACAGGGGGAGGGAACTATGGCTACACCTTC.